This entry lists 21 T cell receptor beta chains sequenced from one sample in a study of cytomegalovirus exposure and HLA in healthy donors (TCRdb year 2017). The protocol used for the library was the immunoSEQ multiplex PCR assay. For the multiplex PCR, a mixture combining 60 forward primers for TCR Vbeta segments and 13 reverse primers for TCR Jbeta segments was used. What TCRdb holds here is the immuneACCESS table cut down to in-frame rearrangements. Part of the clones is not present; checked against another copy, under half of the missing clones reflect an unresolved V gene, and the others are unexplained. For this sample the table gives over 150,000 clones, of which 80% were detected only once. Roughly 2% of the sample rests with the top ten. The material sequenced was PBMCs. Every receptor here comes from a human donor in good health.

The CDR3 spells CASSLLRGQDTQYF. CDR3 DNA sequence: TGCGCCAGCAGCTTATTGAGGGGGCAAGATACGCAGTATTTT. The J gene is TRBJ2-3, the V gene TRBV5-1; 7 nucleotides match TRBD1. The CDR3 totals 14 residues. V was clipped by 2 bases and J by 5 bases; unmatched bases: 5. CDR1 SGHRS and CDR2 YFSETQ come from the germline V gene.

This chain uses TRBV5-1 with TRBJ2-1, with a possible D match to TRBD2 (6 bases). There are 15 residues in the CDR3. In germline, CDR1 is SGHRS, CDR2 YFSETQ. V was cut by 4 bases and J by 8 bases, with 19 bases left in between. This CDR3 reads CASSTGRPSGDEQFF. The DNA for the CDR3 is TGCGCCAGCAGCACGGGACGTCCGTCGGGGGATGAGCAGTTCTTC.

The chain uses TRBV4-2 and TRBJ2-7, with 7 bases identical to TRBD1. This CDR3 is built from 17 residues. Germline trimming cut 3 bases from V and 0 bases from J; bases unmatched to any gene: 11. Germline V CDR1 and CDR2: LGHNA, YNFKEQ. Here the CDR3 reads CASSQAGTATNSYEQYF. In nucleotides, the CDR3 is TGTGCCAGCAGCCAGGCCGGGACAGCTACCAACTCCTACGAGCAGTACTTC.

This clone has a handful of counts. The chain carries TRBV18 and TRBJ1-5; D gene unclear. V lost 2 bases and J lost 7, with 21 bases in between. This CDR3 is 17 amino acids long. The germline V gene has CDR1 KGHSH and CDR2 LQKENI. The CDR3 loop is CASSPVPPTGNLQPQHF. The CDR3 DNA reads TGTGCCAGCTCACCAGTACCCCCCACGGGGAATCTCCAGCCCCAGCATTTT.

Comment on this clone: This specimen includes other DNA sequences encoding the same CDR3. The chain carries TRBV5-1 and TRBJ2-7, with a tentative D call TRBD1 (5 bases). Germline CDR1 SGHRS, CDR2 YFSETQ. This CDR3 is 12 amino acids long. The germline V and J ends were trimmed by 0 bases and 4 bases, with 5 bases remaining between them. This CDR3 reads CASSLDRYEQYF. The CDR3, as DNA: TGCGCCAGCAGCTTGGACAGGTACGAGCAGTACTTC.

This chain connects TRBV12-5 to TRBJ2-3; D is perhaps TRBD2 (5 bases). Germline V lookup: CDR1 LGHNT, CDR2 FRNRAP. The length of the CDR3 is 14 residues. V was cut by 1 base and J by 6 bases, with 11 bases left in between. The CDR3 sequence is CASGLGTSLDTQYF. In DNA form, the CDR3 reads TGTGCTAGTGGTTTGGGAACTAGTTTGGATACGCAGTATTTT.

The chain recombines TRBV7-9 with TRBJ2-7; TRBD1 agrees at 9 bases. Germline lookup yields CDR1 SEHNR and CDR2 FQNEAQ (reference sequence). The CDR3 covers 16 residues. V trimming: 4 bases; J trimming: 1 base; junction bases outside the gene matches: 8. The CDR3 DNA sequence: TGTGCCAGCAGCTACGGACAGGGGAGTAGGTCCTACGAGCAGTACTTC. Its protein is CASSYGQGSRSYEQYF.

The chain combines TRBV11-3 with TRBJ2-7; D is undetermined. The CDR3 is 13 amino acids. Per the germline V gene, CDR1 is SGHNT and CDR2 is YENEEA. Trimming removed 0 bases at V and 6 bases at J, with 9 bases between. The CDR3 nucleotides are TGTGCCAGCAGCTTAGAACCGCGCTCCGAGCAGTACTTC. This gives the protein CASSLEPRSEQYF.

The V call is TRBV9, the J call TRBJ2-3; D may be TRBD2 (6 bases). Trimming left V 0 bases short and J 6 bases short, with 11 bases between. CDR3 length: 14 amino acids. CDR1 is SGDLS and CDR2 is YYNGEE in the germline V gene. CDR3 in DNA: TGTGCCAGCAGCGTAGGGGCGGGGAGGGATACGCAGTATTTT. Its protein is CASSVGAGRDTQYF.

The CDR3 sequence is CASSEDRVGESGTDTQYF. In nucleotides, the CDR3 is TGTGCCAGCAGTGAGGACAGGGTTGGGGAGTCTGGCACAGATACGCAGTATTTT. The J gene is TRBJ2-3, the V gene TRBV2, with 8 bases that match TRBD1. Germline-derived CDR1 and CDR2 are SNHLY and FYNNEI. The CDR3 spans 18 residues. V trimming: 3 bases; J trimming: 1 base; junction bases outside the gene matches: 12. Variable domain in full (rest from reference TRBV2 and TRBJ2-3): EPEVTQTPSHQVTQMGQEVILRCVPISNHLYFYWYRQILGQKVEFLVSFYNNEISEKSEIFDDQFSVERPDGSNFTLKIRSTKLEDSAMYFCASSEDRVGESGTDTQYFGPGTRLTVL.

The chain employs TRBV27 and TRBJ2-5; tentatively, D is TRBD1 (6 bases). The DNA end favors TRBJ2-7, so the J call may be wrong. This CDR3 spans 15 amino acids. CDR1 MNHEY and CDR2 SMNVEV come from the germline V gene (reference sequence). The DNA of the CDR3 is TGTGCCAGCAGTTTATCGCAGGGGACAATGTACGAGCAGTACTTC. It yields the protein CASSLSQGTMYEQYF.

The CDR3, as DNA: TGTGCCAGCAGTGAAGTGGGGGGGAACACCGGGGAGCTGTTTTTT. As protein: CASSEVGGNTGELFF. This chain uses TRBV2 with TRBJ2-2, with a tentative D call TRBD2 (6 bases). The CDR3 sequence is 15 residues long. The V gene's germline CDR1 is SNHLY and CDR2 FYNNEI. V dropped 1 base and J dropped 1 base, with 7 bases sitting between them.

The chain has TRBV9 and TRBJ2-7; 11 bases map to TRBD1. The CDR3 runs to 13 residues. Germline assignment: CDR1 SGDLS and CDR2 YYNGEE. J gave up 7 bases and V 3 bases, and 3 bases lay outside the gene matches. CDR3 loop: CASSAGQGGEQYF. Here the CDR3 DNA reads TGTGCCAGCAGCGCGGGACAGGGGGGTGAGCAGTACTTC.

The chain couples TRBV5-1 to TRBJ2-1; 13 nucleotides match TRBD2. The CDR3 runs 16 residues. Germline-derived CDR1 and CDR2 are SGHRS and YFSETQ. V shed 5 bases and J 7 bases; nucleotides not matched to a gene: 9. In DNA form, the CDR3 reads TGCGCCAGCAGTACCTTACTAGCGGGGGGGAAAAATGAGCAGTTCTTC. Protein product: CASSTLLAGGKNEQFF.

CDR3 protein: CASSRDGFWTEAFF. Here the CDR3 DNA reads TGTGCCAGCAGCCGAGACGGGTTCTGGACTGAAGCTTTCTTT. V and J are TRBV14 and TRBJ1-1; no clear D gene. V was trimmed by 4 bases and J by 5 bases, leaving 14 bases between them. Per germline, CDR1 SGHDN and CDR2 FVKESK. This CDR3 comprises 14 residues.

This sequence joins TRBV9 and TRBJ2-3; 8 nucleotides agree with TRBD2. Germline lookup yields CDR1 SGDLS and CDR2 YYNGEE. Trimming cost V 0 bases and J 2 bases; bases outside gene matches: 5. CDR3 length equals 16 residues. CDR3 DNA sequence: TGTGCCAGCAGCGTAGATCCGGGGGGGGTCACAGATACGCAGTATTTT. Translation: CASSVDPGGVTDTQYF. Using reference TRBV9 and TRBJ2-3 for the parts outside the CDR3, the full variable domain is DSGVTQTPKHLITATGQRVTLRCSPRSGDLSVYWYQQSLDQGLQFLIQYYNGEERAKGNILERFSAQQFPDLHSELNLSSLELGDSALYFCASSVDPGGVTDTQYFGPGTRLTVL.

The rearrangement uses TRBV7-8 and TRBJ2-7; 8 bases map to TRBD2. The CDR3 has 14 amino acids. Germline values: CDR1 SGHVS, CDR2 FQNEAQ. The ends lost 0 bases at V and 3 bases at J; junction bases unmatched: 1. DNA of the CDR3: TGTGCCAGCAGCTTAGCGCGGGGGGACTACGAGCAGTACTTC. Protein product: CASSLARGDYEQYF.

The chain uses TRBV29-1 and TRBJ1-1, with 9 positions matching TRBD1. Per germline, CDR1 SQVTM and CDR2 ANQGSEA. The CDR3 sequence is 13 residues long. V lost 6 bases and J lost 1; bases outside the gene matches: 3. The CDR3 spells CSVVGQGNTEAFF. In DNA form, the CDR3 reads TGCAGCGTCGTGGGACAGGGGAACACTGAAGCTTTCTTT.

This clone was observed once. The chain has TRBV18 and TRBJ1-5; 9 bases fit TRBD1. Germline trimming cut 6 bases from V and 7 bases from J; bases unmatched to any gene: 13. The germline gives CDR1 KGHSH, CDR2 LQKENI. The CDR3 contains 16 residues. Written as DNA, the CDR3 is TGTGCCAGCTCCCCTGAAGGCGGGACAGGGAGACAGCCCCAGCATTTT. As protein: CASSPEGGTGRQPQHF.

V usage is TRBV27 and J usage is TRBJ2-2; D is ambiguous. V dropped 6 bases and J dropped 1 base, with 9 bases sitting between them. The CDR3 is 14 amino acids. CDR1 and CDR2 (germline): MNHEY, SMNVEV (reference sequence). The CDR3 is CASRSAGNTGELFF. In nucleotides, the CDR3 is TGTGCCAGCAGGTCGGCAGGGAACACCGGGGAGCTGTTTTTT.

The chain combines TRBV4-3 with TRBJ1-2; D unresolved. Per germline, CDR1 LGHNA and CDR2 YSLEER. The CDR3 contains 16 residues. V was trimmed by 0 bases and J by 3 bases, leaving 14 bases between them. The CDR3 protein is CASSQDRGGSDYGYTF. In DNA, the CDR3 is TGCGCCAGCAGCCAAGATCGGGGAGGAAGTGACTATGGCTACACCTTC.